This T cell receptor beta chain is from a study of T-cell reconstitution after alpha-beta-depleted transplantation in children. The study, taken as a whole, reports: Newly produced T cells mostly provided counts and TCRbeta diversity after one year, as hyperexpanded clones declined.

Preparation of the TCRbeta library involved a method that used unique molecular identifiers. TCRdb fed the PCR reads into MiXCR, producing one record per CDR3 protein. Here the sample spans hundreds of thousands of distinct CDR3 sequences, under 13% being singletons. The ends lost 4 bases at V and 5 bases at J; junction bases unmatched: 4. The CDR3 covers 15 residues. Germline V gene data show CDR1 as SGHRS and CDR2 as YFSETQ. Of note for this clonotype: As yet, its antigen is unknown.

Source: PBMCs, taken before TCRalphabeta/CD19-depleted stem cell transplant. The sequence was obtained from a child under two years old with acute myeloid leukemia, due to receive a stem cell transplant. The chain recombines TRBV5-1 with TRBJ2-2, with TRBD2 matching 11 bases. The DNA for the CDR3 is TGCGCCAGCAGCGTGGGACTAGCGGAGACCGGGGAGCTGTTTTTT. Amino acid sequence: CASSVGLAETGELFF.